A selection of T cell receptor beta chains follows, all from one sample in a study of blood T cell repertoires in COVID-19. Using immunoSEQ multiplex PCR, the repertoire was profiled, and TCRdb retains in-frame clones only, with some absent. The profile shows roughly 70,000 clones, more than 85% of them singletons. The material sequenced was peripheral blood. The receptors originated from a man between 50 and 59 years old with COVID-19, enrolled during active disease. CDR3s include the opening cysteine and the closing phenylalanine or tryptophan. A D gene is named only where the DNA matches it firmly.

J gene,V gene,D gene,CDR3 protein,CDR3 DNA
TRBJ1-2,TRBV3-1/TRBV3-2,.,CASSQAQTNGYTF,TGTGCCAGCAGCCAAGCACAGACAAATGGCTACACCTTC
TRBJ2-7,TRBV7-2,TRBD2,CASSLGLAGGEQYF,TGTGCCAGCAGCTTAGGACTAGCGGGAGGCGAGCAGTACTTC
TRBJ2-1,TRBV7-2,TRBD1,CASSLGQGAYNEQFF,TGTGCCAGCAGCTTAGGGCAGGGGGCCTACAATGAGCAGTTCTTC
TRBJ2-7,TRBV4-1,.,CASSQGAGTYEQYF,TGCGCCAGCAGCCAAGGGGCAGGCACCTACGAGCAGTACTTC
TRBJ2-3,TRBV15,TRBD2,CATSRGTSGRTDTQYF,TGTGCCACCAGCAGAGGTACTAGCGGACGCACAGATACGCAGTATTTT
TRBJ1-1,TRBV5-8,TRBD1,CASRTGTVNTEAFF,TGTGCCAGCAGGACCGGGACAGTGAACACTGAAGCTTTCTTT
TRBJ1-1,TRBV6-5,.,CASSTGINTEAFF,TGTGCCAGCTCCACAGGGATAAACACTGAAGCTTTCTTT
TRBJ2-5,TRBV18,.,CASSRRDTQETQYF,TGTGCCAGCTCCCGCCGGGACACGCAAGAGACCCAGTACTTC
TRBJ2-1,TRBV28,TRBD1,CASSSNLGDRNNEQFF,TGTGCCAGCAGTTCGAACCTCGGGGACAGGAACAATGAGCAGTTCTTC
TRBJ2-1,TRBV11-2,TRBD1,CASRQTGQTNEQFF,TGTGCCAGCAGGCAGACAGGGCAAACAAATGAGCAGTTCTTC
TRBJ2-2,TRBV6-2/TRBV6-3,.,CASSLAGAGTGELFF,TGTGCCAGCAGCCTGGCGGGGGCGGGCACCGGGGAGCTGTTTTTT
TRBJ2-1,TRBV7-9,TRBD2,CASSLKVAGVNEQFF,TGTGCCAGCAGCTTGAAAGTAGCGGGAGTCAATGAGCAGTTCTTC
TRBJ2-2,TRBV19,TRBD1,CASSYEGAGELFF,TGTGCCAGTAGTTATGAGGGGGCGGGGGAGCTGTTTTTT
TRBJ2-1,TRBV10-3,TRBD1,CAIRRQGGNEQFF,TGTGCCATCAGGAGACAGGGGGGGAATGAGCAGTTCTTC
TRBJ2-1,TRBV5-1,TRBD2,CASSSTGGNHNEQFF,TGCGCCAGCAGCTCGACGGGGGGGAATCACAATGAGCAGTTCTTC
TRBJ2-5,TRBV11-2,.,CASSPPRGWETQYF,TGTGCCAGCAGCCCCCCCCGGGGATGGGAGACCCAGTACTTC
TRBJ1-3,TRBV19,.,CASRRGNSGNTIYF,TGTGCCAGTAGAAGAGGGAACTCTGGAAACACCATATATTTT
TRBJ1-2,TRBV5-4,.,CASSPQGATNYGYTF,TGTGCCAGCAGCCCACAGGGCGCGACCAACTATGGCTACACCTTC
TRBJ2-7,TRBV10-3,TRBD1,CAISESPGQGAYEQYF,TGTGCCATCAGTGAGTCGCCGGGACAGGGAGCCTACGAGCAGTACTTC
TRBJ1-5,TRBV7-2,.,CASSLAGQGSNQPQHF,TGTGCCAGCAGCTTAGCGGGGCAGGGTAGCAATCAGCCCCAGCATTTT
TRBJ1-2,TRBV29-1,.,CSVEVSGFYTF,TGCAGCGTTGAGGTTTCCGGTTTCTACACCTTC
TRBJ2-1,TRBV19,TRBD1,CASSTGTDNEQFF,TGTGCCAGTAGTACCGGGACAGACAATGAGCAGTTCTTC
TRBJ1-4,TRBV6-5,.,CASSYDGGEKLFF,TGTGCCAGCAGTTACGATGGAGGCGAAAAACTGTTTTTT